This T cell receptor beta chain originates from a study of blood T cell repertoires in COVID-19. Overall study context: T cells, B-cell-depleted T cells, or PBMCs supplied cDNA or gDNA.

Germline-derived CDR1 and CDR2 are MNHNY and SVGAGI (reference sequence). The CDR3 length is 13 residues. V was clipped by 7 bases and J by 6 bases; unmatched bases: 8. Under the authors' procedure: Amplification of reference gene primers was used by the study to estimate nucleated cell counts. Assay used: immunoSEQ multiplex PCR; TCRdb lists only in-frame clones, some missing. For V, J and clone size, that table is used; D and trimming come from the DNA. Among roughly 200,000 clones listed, about 82% were seen once. The clonotype comes from a man aged 35-49 years with acute COVID-19. This chain links TRBV6-6 with TRBJ1-2, with 7 bases matching TRBD1. Sequencing input: PBMCs or T cells enriched from blood (not recorded which). The CDR3, as DNA: TGTGCCAGCAACCCGACAGGGAGTAATGGCTACACCTTC. Protein: CASNPTGSNGYTF.